The next 20 T cell receptor beta chains were all read from a single sample in a study of tumor-infiltrating lymphocytes in primary liver carcinoma. A constant-region primer primed TCR beta cDNA synthesis from roughly 520 ng of total RNA. TCR beta libraries came from three nested multiplex PCR rounds using slightly modified ARM-PCR. The opening two PCR rounds, around 11 cycles each, paired TRBV1-TRBV30 forward primers with a C-beta reverse primer. Via MiXCR, TCRdb re-called the multiplex PCR reads, giving one row per CDR3 protein. The sample records about 99,000 distinct CDR3 sequences, approximately 68% being singletons. For each extraction, RNA and DNA were obtained together from about 20-30 mg of unsorted bulk tissue. The source material was liver tumor tissue from sampling region 5. Subset in this sample: tumor region T5, tumor centre. Receptor source: a woman between 55 and 75 years old with primary liver carcinoma and hepatitis B virus infection.

As regards this clonotype: An end of the junction does not agree with germline; a read error may underlie this. The chain recombines TRBV29-1 with TRBJ1-2, with D hard to call. The length of the CDR3 is 13 residues. Germline lookup yields CDR1 SQVTM and CDR2 ANQGSEA. The CDR3 DNA follows: TGCAGCCTTGAAGTTGGGCGCCTGCATGGCTACACCTTC. It specifies CSLEVGRLHGYTF.

The genes are TRBV6-5 and TRBJ2-7; a weak D match, TRBD1 (5 bases). Germline V CDR1 and CDR2: MNHEY, SVGAGI. The CDR3 runs to 15 residues. The CDR3 spells CVNSRQKPLSYEQYF. CDR3 nucleotides: TGTGTCAACAGCCGACAGAAGCCGTTATCCTACGAGCAGTACTTC.

In the case of this clonotype: The germline gene is not matched at one end of the junction; a read error may be the cause. This chain joins TRBV11-2 and TRBJ1-1, with a possible D match to TRBD1 (6 bases). This CDR3 comprises 15 residues. CDR1 and CDR2 from the germline V gene are SGHAT and FQNNGV. In nucleotides, the CDR3 is TGTGTCAGCGGCTTAGGTCCGGGGGCAGGAACTGAAGCTTTCTTT. This sequence encodes CVSGLGPGAGTEAFF.

This clonotype has a count of ten or more. This chain connects TRBV7-9 to TRBJ2-6; the D gene is possibly TRBD1 (6 bases). The CDR3 sequence is 17 residues long. Trimming left V 0 bases short and J 2 bases short, with 11 bases between. Germline V gene lookup returns CDR1 SEHNR and CDR2 FQNEAQ (reference sequence). In DNA form, the CDR3 reads TGTGCCAGCAGCTTAGCGCTAGGGGGTACTGGGGCCAACGTCCTGACTTTC. This encodes CASSLALGGTGANVLTF.

This clonotype showed up just a few times. The chain employs TRBV18 and TRBJ2-7; 9 bases are shared with TRBD1. The CDR3 has 14 amino acids. J lost 2 bases, V lost 1 base, and 0 bases had no gene match. Germline loops: CDR1 KGHSH, CDR2 LQKENI. CDR3 amino acids: CASSPRDRAYEQYF. DNA for the CDR3: TGTGCCAGCTCACCACGGGACAGGGCCTACGAGCAGTACTTC.

This clonotype came up many times. The chain recombines TRBV6-5 with TRBJ1-5; no clear D. CDR3 length equals 14 residues. The V and J ends lost 2 bases and 5 bases respectively, with 10 bases between them. Germline V gene data show CDR1 as MNHEY and CDR2 as SVGAGI. Here the CDR3 reads CASSYGPSHQPQHF. In DNA form, the CDR3 reads TGTGCCAGCAGTTACGGGCCCAGCCATCAGCCCCAGCATTTT.

A remark on this clonotype: This may come from a read error, since a much larger clone is one base off. No conserved phenylalanine or tryptophan ends this CDR3, so it is likely a read error. The chain uses TRBV29-1 and TRBJ2-3; TRBD2 matches 11 bases. CDR1 and CDR2 from the germline V gene are SQVTM and ANQGSEA. This CDR3 spans 15 amino acids. V trimming: 5 bases; J trimming: 2 bases; junction bases outside the gene matches: 6. The CDR3 DNA sequence: TGCAGCGTTCAGCCGACTAGCGGGATCACAGATACGCAGTATTAT. It encodes CSVQPTSGITDTQYY.

The rearrangement links TRBV11-2 to TRBJ2-1, with 12 bases identical to TRBD2. Germline V lookup: CDR1 SGHAT, CDR2 FQNNGV. V lost 5 bases, J lost 8 bases, and 4 bases stayed unmatched. The CDR3 extends over 14 amino acids. CDR3 protein: CASSMRLAGDEQFF. The CDR3 DNA sequence: TGTGCCAGCAGCATGAGACTAGCGGGAGATGAGCAGTTCTTC.

The CDR3 region is CASSLRYEPGLARTSPYEQYF. CDR3 DNA: TGCGCCAGCAGCCTGAGATACGAACCGGGACTAGCTCGGACGAGCCCCTACGAGCAGTACTTC. This chain connects TRBV5-1 to TRBJ2-7; 9 nucleotides agree with TRBD2. V gave up 4 bases and J gave up 2 bases; unmatched junction bases: 25. Looked up from germline, CDR1 is SGHRS and CDR2 is YFSETQ. There are 21 residues in the CDR3.

In the case of this clonotype: Mismatch with germline at one junction end may stem from a read error. The V and J genes are TRBV11-2 and TRBJ1-2, with TRBD1 matching 8 bases. Germline V lookup: CDR1 SGHAT, CDR2 FQNNGV. CDR3 size: 15 residues. As DNA, the CDR3 is TGTGCCAACAGCTTAGCCGGACAGGGTTACTATGGCTACACGTTC. Protein product: CANSLAGQGYYGYTF.

Concerning this clonotype: At one end the junction does not follow the germline gene, possibly because of a read error. This sequence joins TRBV5-6 and TRBJ2-7; 7 bases agree with TRBD1. The CDR3 has 13 residues. Germline V gives CDR1 SGHDT, CDR2 YYEEEE. This chain's CDR3 is CVSSRDSYYEQYF. As DNA, the CDR3 is TGTGTCAGCAGTCGGGACAGCTACTACGAGCAGTACTTC.

This clonotype came up many times. The V gene is TRBV28, the J gene TRBJ2-5, with TRBD1 matching 8 bases. The germline CDR1 and CDR2 sequences are MDHEN and SYDVKM. The V gene end was trimmed by 5 bases and the J gene end by 7 bases; junction bases not matched to a gene: 9. The CDR3 totals 14 residues. The DNA of the CDR3 is TGTGCCAGCAGTCCCCAGGGGGCTTGGGGGACCCAGTACTTC. This codes for CASSPQGAWGTQYF.

Of note for this clonotype: One junction end does not reproduce the germline sequence, and a read error may be involved. The V and J genes are TRBV11-3 and TRBJ2-1; 8 bases fit TRBD2. There are 15 residues in the CDR3. The V gene's germline CDR1 is SGHNT and CDR2 YENEEA. CDR3 DNA sequence: TGTGCCAGCAGCCTAGGAATTAGCGGGAAGCTTGAGCAGCTCTTC. This sequence encodes CASSLGISGKLEQLF.

The chain joins TRBV11-2 to TRBJ2-5, with D possibly being TRBD1 (6 bases). The CDR3 runs 13 residues. V gave up 10 bases and J gave up 5 bases, with 17 bases separating them. The germline V gene encodes CDR1 SGHAT and CDR2 FQNNGV. DNA of the CDR3: TGTGCCATCAGTTCTACAGGGTTGGAGACCCAGTACTTC. Translating it yields CAISSTGLETQYF.

A remark on this clonotype: Because it lacks the conserved phenylalanine or tryptophan at the end, this CDR3 is likely a read error. The rearrangement links TRBV11-2 to TRBJ2-3, with D hard to call. CDR1 and CDR2 from the germline V gene are SGHAT and FQNNGV. The CDR3 length is 14 residues. V was cut by 7 bases and J by 5 bases, with 16 bases left in between. The CDR3 spells CASNNMEIGDTQYL. For the CDR3, the DNA is TGTGCCAGCAATAATATGGAGATTGGAGATACGCAGTATCTT.

V is TRBV2 and J is TRBJ1-2, with TRBD1 as a possible D gene (6 bases). V dropped 4 bases and J dropped 5 bases, with 17 bases sitting between them. Germline lookup yields CDR1 SNHLY and CDR2 FYNNEI. This CDR3 is 15 amino acids long. The chain's CDR3 is CASSGNPGQLYGYTF. The CDR3 nucleotides read TGTGCCAGCAGTGGAAACCCCGGACAGTTATATGGCTACACCTTC.

Many counts were recorded for this clonotype. The V call is TRBV29-1, the J call TRBJ1-2, with D unclear. The V and J ends lost 5 bases and 1 base respectively, with 5 bases between them. CDR1 and CDR2 (germline): SQVTM, ANQGSEA. The length of the CDR3 is 11 residues. This CDR3 reads CSVYYNYGYTF. CDR3 bases: TGCAGCGTTTACTATAACTATGGCTACACCTTC.

The rearrangement joins TRBV30 to TRBJ2-2, with D possibly being TRBD2 (6 bases). The V gene's germline CDR1 is GTSNPN and CDR2 SVGIG (reference sequence). This CDR3 has 14 amino acids. V dropped 4 bases and J dropped 6 bases, with 15 bases sitting between them. CDR3 region: CAWNGTGVAGELFF. The CDR3 DNA reads TGTGCCTGGAATGGAACGGGGGTGGCCGGGGAGCTGTTTTTT.

The gene calls are TRBV7-6 and TRBJ2-1; TRBD2 matches 11 bases. The CDR3 covers 16 residues. V lost 7 bases and J lost 5; bases outside the gene matches: 10. In germline, CDR1 is SGHVS, CDR2 FNYEAQ. Here the CDR3 reads CASNRAGTSGDNEQFF. The CDR3 coding sequence is TGTGCCAGCAATCGTGCGGGGACTAGCGGTGACAATGAGCAGTTCTTC.

In regard to this clonotype: One junction end disagrees with the germline gene, perhaps due to a read error. The chain has TRBV28 and TRBJ1-2; D gene uncertain. CDR1 MDHEN and CDR2 SYDVKM come from the germline V gene. The CDR3 covers 10 residues. Written as DNA, the CDR3 is TGTGCCAGTAGTTTTATGGGCTACACCTTC. This translates into CASSFMGYTF.